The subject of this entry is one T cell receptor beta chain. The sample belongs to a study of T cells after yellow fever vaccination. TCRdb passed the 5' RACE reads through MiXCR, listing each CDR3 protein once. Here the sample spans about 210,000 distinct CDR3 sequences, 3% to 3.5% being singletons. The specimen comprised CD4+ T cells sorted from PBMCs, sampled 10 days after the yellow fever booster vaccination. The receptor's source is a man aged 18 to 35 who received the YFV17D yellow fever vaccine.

CDR3 sequence reads: CASSPTGSGSGNTIYF. The CDR3 DNA sequence: TGTGCCAGCAGCCCGACCGGCTCGGGCTCTGGAAACACCATATATTTT. J is TRBJ1-3 and V is TRBV3-1; the D is unclear. The CDR3 is 16 amino acids. Germline V lookup: CDR1 LGHDT, CDR2 YNNKEL (reference sequence). V lost 4 bases and J lost 0, with 13 bases in between.